This TCR beta chain stems from a study of blood T cell repertoires in COVID-19. Whole-study context: Whether acute or convalescent, the COVID-19 samples came from the United States, Italy and Spain. PBMCs, B-cell-depleted T cells, or T cells were the source of the cDNA or gDNA that made up the material.

CDR3 size: 14 residues. The V gene lost 5 bases and the J gene lost 0 bases, with 8 bases spanning the gap. Germline values: CDR1 MDHEN, CDR2 SYDVKM. Per the study methods: Amplification of reference gene primers was used by the study to estimate nucleated cell counts. Data came from immunoSEQ multiplex PCR; TCRdb stores just in-frame clones and leaves some out. V and J calls and clone size are those listed in that table; D and trimming were worked out from the DNA. The table shows 65,000 to 90,000 clones, with about nine tenths occurring only once. This sequence joins TRBV28 and TRBJ1-5, with D possibly being TRBD1 (5 bases). The material sequenced was peripheral blood. This TCR came from a man between 50 and 59 years old with acute or convalescent COVID-19. CDR3 sequence: CASSTDNSNQPQHF. The CDR3 nucleotides are TGTGCCAGCAGTACGGACAATAGCAATCAGCCCCAGCATTTT.